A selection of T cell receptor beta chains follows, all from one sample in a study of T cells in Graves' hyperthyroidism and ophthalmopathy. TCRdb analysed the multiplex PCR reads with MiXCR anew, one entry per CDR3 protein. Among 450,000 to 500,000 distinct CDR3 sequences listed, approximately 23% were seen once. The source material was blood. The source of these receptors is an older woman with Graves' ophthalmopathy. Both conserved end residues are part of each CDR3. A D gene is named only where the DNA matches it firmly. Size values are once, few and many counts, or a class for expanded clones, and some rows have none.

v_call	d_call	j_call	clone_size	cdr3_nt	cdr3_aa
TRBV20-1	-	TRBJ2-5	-	TGCAGTGCTAGAGTGGGATATGAGACCCAGTACTTC	CSARVGYETQYF
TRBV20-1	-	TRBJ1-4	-	TGCAGTGCTAACAGGGAGGTCGGTGAAAATCTGTTTTTT	CSANREVGENLFF
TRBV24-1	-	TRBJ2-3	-	TGTGCCACCAGTGATGGGACGACAGATACGCAGTATTTT	CATSDGTTDTQYF
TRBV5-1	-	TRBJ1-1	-	TGCGCCAGCAGCTTGTTCGGGGTCACTGAAGCTTTCTTT	CASSLFGVTEAFF
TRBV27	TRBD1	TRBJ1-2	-	TGTGCCAGCAGCTCCTCCTACGTCCGGACAGGTTTTAACTATGGCTACACCTTC	CASSSSYVRTGFNYGYTF
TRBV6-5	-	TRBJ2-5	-	TGTGCCAGCAGTTACACCGTACAAGAGACCCAGTACTTC	CASSYTVQETQYF
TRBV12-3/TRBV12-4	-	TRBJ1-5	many	TGTGCCAGCAGTTTCGGGGGGAATCAGCCCCAGCATTTT	CASSFGGNQPQHF
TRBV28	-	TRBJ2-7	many	TGTGCCAGCAGTCCCATGAGGCGGGCCGACTCACGCTACGAGCAGTACTTC	CASSPMRRADSRYEQYF
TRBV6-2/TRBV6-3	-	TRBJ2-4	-	TGTGCCAGCAGTCCCCCCGGGGTGAACATTCAGTACTTC	CASSPPGVNIQYF
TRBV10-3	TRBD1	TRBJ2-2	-	TGTGCCATCAGTGTAGGGACAGGGGGAACCGGGGAGCTGTTTTTT	CAISVGTGGTGELFF
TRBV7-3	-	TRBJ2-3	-	TGTGCCAGCAGCCCCGCAGGGGTCAGCACAGATACGCAGTATTTT	CASSPAGVSTDTQYF
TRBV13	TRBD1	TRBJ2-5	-	TGTGCCAGCAGCGGAGGACAGGGAGGATTAGAGACCCAGTACTTC	CASSGGQGGLETQYF
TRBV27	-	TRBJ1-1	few	TGTGCCAGCAGTTTATACAGGTCAGGCACTGAAGCTTTCTTT	CASSLYRSGTEAFF
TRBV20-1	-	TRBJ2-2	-	TGCAGTGCTAGAGAGGGTTACACCGGGGAGCTGTTTTTT	CSAREGYTGELFF
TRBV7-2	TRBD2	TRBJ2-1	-	TGTGCCAGCAGCCCCACGGAACCACTAGCGGGAGATAGGAATGAGCAGTTCTTC	CASSPTEPLAGDRNEQFF
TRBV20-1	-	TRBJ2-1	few	TGCAGTGCCACCTACAATGAGCAGTTCTTC	CSATYNEQFF
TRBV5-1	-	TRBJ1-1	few	TGCGCCAGCAGCCCGCCGGTCGGCCAGAACCCGAACACTGAAGCTTTCTTT	CASSPPVGQNPNTEAFF
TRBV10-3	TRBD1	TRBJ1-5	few	TGTGCCATCAGTGAGTCAAGGGTGACAGGGTTCGGCAATCAGCCCCAGCATTTT	CAISESRVTGFGNQPQHF
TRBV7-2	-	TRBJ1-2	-	TGTGCCAGCAGCTTGTGGACCGACCATGGCTACACCTTC	CASSLWTDHGYTF
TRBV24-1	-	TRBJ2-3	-	TGTGCCACCAGTGACCGGGGAATAACAGATACGCAGTATTTT	CATSDRGITDTQYF
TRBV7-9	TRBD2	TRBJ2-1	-	TGTGCCAGCAGCCCGTCTGGGGGACTAGAGACTAATGAGCAGTTCTTC	CASSPSGGLETNEQFF
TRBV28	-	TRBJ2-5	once	TGTGCCAGCAGTTTATTATCACAACCTGGGGAGACCCAGTACTTC	CASSLLSQPGETQYF
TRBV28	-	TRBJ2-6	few	TGTGCCAGCAGTGACCCGGTGGCTGGGGCCAACGTCCTGACTTTC	CASSDPVAGANVLTF
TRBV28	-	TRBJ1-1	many	TGTGCCAGCAGTTTGGGACCCCGCCTAGCTGAAGCTTTCTTT	CASSLGPRLAEAFF
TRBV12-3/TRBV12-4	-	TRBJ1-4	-	TGTGCCAGCAGTTTCTCGGGGTTCAATGAAAAACTGTTTTTT	CASSFSGFNEKLFF
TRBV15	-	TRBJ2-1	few	TGTGCCACCAGCAGAGATCTAGGGACCTCCTACAATGAGCAGTTCTTC	CATSRDLGTSYNEQFF
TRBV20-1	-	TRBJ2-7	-	TGCAGTGCTCGGGGGGGACAGGCCAACTACGAGCAGTACTTC	CSARGGQANYEQYF
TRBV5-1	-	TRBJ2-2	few	TGCGCCAGCAGCCCCAATACGAACGCCGGGGAGCTGTTTTTT	CASSPNTNAGELFF
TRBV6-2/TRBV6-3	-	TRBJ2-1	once	TGTGCCAGCAACCTCGGGGGTGGGAATGAGCAGTTCTTC	CASNLGGGNEQFF